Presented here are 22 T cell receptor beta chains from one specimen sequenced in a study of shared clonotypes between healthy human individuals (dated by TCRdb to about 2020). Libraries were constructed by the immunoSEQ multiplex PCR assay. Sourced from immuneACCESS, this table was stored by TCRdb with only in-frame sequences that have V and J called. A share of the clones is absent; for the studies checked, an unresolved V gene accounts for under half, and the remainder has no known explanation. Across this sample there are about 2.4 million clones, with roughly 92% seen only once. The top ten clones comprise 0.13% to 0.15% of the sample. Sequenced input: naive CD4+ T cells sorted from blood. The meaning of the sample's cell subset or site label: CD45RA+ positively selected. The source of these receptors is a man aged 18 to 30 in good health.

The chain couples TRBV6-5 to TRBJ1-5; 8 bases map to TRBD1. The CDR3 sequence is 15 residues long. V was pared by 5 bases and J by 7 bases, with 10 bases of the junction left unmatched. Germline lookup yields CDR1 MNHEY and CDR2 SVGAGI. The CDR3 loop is CASSPTGASDQPQHF. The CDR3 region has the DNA TGTGCCAGCAGTCCGACAGGGGCCTCGGACCAGCCCCAGCATTTT.

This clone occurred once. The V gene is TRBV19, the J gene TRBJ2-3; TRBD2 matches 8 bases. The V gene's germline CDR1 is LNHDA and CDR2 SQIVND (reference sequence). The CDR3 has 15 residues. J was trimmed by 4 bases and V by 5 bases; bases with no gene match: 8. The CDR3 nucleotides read TGTGCCAGTAGTTCCCGGGGGGGCCCGTCAGATACGCAGTATTTT. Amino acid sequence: CASSSRGGPSDTQYF.

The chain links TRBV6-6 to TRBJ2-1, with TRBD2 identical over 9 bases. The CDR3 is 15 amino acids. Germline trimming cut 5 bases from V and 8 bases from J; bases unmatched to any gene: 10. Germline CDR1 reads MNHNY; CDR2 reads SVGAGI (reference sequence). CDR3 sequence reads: CASSLGAGGLDEQFF. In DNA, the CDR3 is TGTGCCAGCAGTCTAGGGGCGGGAGGGTTGGATGAGCAGTTCTTC.

The CDR3 sequence: CSVRFQGNTEAFF. In DNA form, the CDR3 reads TGCAGCGTACGCTTCCAAGGGAACACTGAAGCTTTCTTT. V usage is TRBV29-1 and J usage is TRBJ1-1; D gene ambiguous. Germline CDR1 reads SQVTM; CDR2 reads ANQGSEA. V was pared by 6 bases and J by 1 base, with 12 bases between. The length of the CDR3 is 13 residues. Full variable domain (rest looked up from reference TRBV29-1 and TRBJ1-1): SAVISQKPSRDICQRGTSLTIQCQVDSQVTMMFWYRQQPGQSLTLIATANQGSEATYESGFVIDKFPISRPNLTFSTLTVSNMSPEDSSIYLCSVRFQGNTEAFFGQGTRLTVV.

The CDR3 nucleotides are TGTGCCAGCAGCCAAAACGTGGGAAACACCGGGGAGCTGTTTTTT. This translates into CASSQNVGNTGELFF. This chain connects TRBV5-4 to TRBJ2-2; no clear D gene. Trimming took off 4 bases at V and 2 bases at J, with 12 bases between the two ends. The CDR3 is 15 amino acids. Germline CDR1 SGHNT, CDR2 YYREEE (reference sequence).

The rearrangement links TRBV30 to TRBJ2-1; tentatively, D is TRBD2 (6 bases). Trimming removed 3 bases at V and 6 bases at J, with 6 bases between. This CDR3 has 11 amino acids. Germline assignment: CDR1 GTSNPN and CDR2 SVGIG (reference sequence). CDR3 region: CAWREGNEQFF. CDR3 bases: TGTGCCTGGAGGGAGGGCAATGAGCAGTTCTTC.

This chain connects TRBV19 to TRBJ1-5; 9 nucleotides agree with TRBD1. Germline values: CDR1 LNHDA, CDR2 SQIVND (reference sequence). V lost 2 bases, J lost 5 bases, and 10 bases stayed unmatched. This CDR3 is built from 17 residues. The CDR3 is CASSIFRQGVLDQPQHF. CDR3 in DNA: TGTGCCAGTAGTATATTCCGACAGGGGGTTCTCGATCAGCCCCAGCATTTT.

The CDR3 region has the DNA TGTGCCAGCAGTGAAGCGCAGACGACGAGGAATGAGCAGTTCTTC. It is translated as CASSEAQTTRNEQFF. The chain combines TRBV2 with TRBJ2-1; D not resolved. Trimming removed 0 bases from V and 7 bases from J, with 13 bases in between. The CDR3 runs 15 residues. Germline CDR1 reads SNHLY; CDR2 reads FYNNEI.

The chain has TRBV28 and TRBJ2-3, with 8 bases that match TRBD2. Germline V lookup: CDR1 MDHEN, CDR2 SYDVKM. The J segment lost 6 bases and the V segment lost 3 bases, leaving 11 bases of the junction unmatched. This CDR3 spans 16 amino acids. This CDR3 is CASSFTGLGSSDTQYF. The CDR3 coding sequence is TGTGCCAGCAGTTTTACGGGACTAGGGTCTTCCGATACGCAGTATTTT.

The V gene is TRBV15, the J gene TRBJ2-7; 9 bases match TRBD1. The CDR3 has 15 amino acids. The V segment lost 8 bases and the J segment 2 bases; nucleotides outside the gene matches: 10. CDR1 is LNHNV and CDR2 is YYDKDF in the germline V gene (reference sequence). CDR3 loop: CATSMGGQGPYEQYF. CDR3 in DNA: TGTGCCACCTCGATGGGGGGACAGGGACCCTACGAGCAGTACTTC.

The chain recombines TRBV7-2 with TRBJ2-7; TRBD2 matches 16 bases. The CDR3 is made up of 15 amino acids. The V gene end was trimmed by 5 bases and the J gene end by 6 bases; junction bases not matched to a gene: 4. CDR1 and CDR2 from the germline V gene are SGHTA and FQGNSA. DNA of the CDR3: TGTGCCAGCAGCCCGGGACTAGCGGGAGGGTTCGAGCAGTACTTC. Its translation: CASSPGLAGGFEQYF.

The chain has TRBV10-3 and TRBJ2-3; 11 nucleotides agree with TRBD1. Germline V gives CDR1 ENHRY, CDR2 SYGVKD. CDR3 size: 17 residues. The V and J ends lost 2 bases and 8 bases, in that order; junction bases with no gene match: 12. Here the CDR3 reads CAISERSGQGVDGTQYF. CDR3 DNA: TGTGCCATCAGTGAGCGATCGGGACAGGGGGTTGATGGTACGCAGTATTTT.

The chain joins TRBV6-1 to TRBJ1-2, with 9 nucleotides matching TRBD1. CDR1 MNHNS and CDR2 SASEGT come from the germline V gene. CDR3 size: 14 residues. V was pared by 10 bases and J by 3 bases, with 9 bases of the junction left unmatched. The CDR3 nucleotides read TGTGCCACCCATCTGACAGGGGGGGACTATGGCTACACCTTC. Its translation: CATHLTGGDYGYTF.

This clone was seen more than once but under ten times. CDR3 loop: CAWTYARNTEAFF. The DNA for the CDR3 is TGTGCCTGGACTTATGCGAGGAACACTGAAGCTTTCTTT. The chain recombines TRBV30 with TRBJ1-1; unclear D gene. CDR1 and CDR2 from the germline V gene are GTSNPN and SVGIG (reference sequence). The CDR3 loop spans 13 amino acids. The V gene lost 4 bases and the J gene lost 1 base, with 10 bases spanning the gap.

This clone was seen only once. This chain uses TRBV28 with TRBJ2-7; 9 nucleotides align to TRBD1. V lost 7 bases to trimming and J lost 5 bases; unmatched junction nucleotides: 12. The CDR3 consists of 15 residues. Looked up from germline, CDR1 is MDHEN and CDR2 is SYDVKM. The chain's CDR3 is CASTSSGTGYHEQYF. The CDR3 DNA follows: TGTGCCAGCACTTCATCTGGGACAGGGTACCACGAGCAGTACTTC.

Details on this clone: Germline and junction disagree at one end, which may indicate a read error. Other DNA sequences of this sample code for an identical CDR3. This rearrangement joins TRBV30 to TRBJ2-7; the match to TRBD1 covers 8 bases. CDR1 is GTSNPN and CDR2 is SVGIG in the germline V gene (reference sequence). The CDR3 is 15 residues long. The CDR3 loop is CAWSVLGTGLYEQYF. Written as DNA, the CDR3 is TGCGCCTGGAGTGTACTCGGGACAGGCCTTTACGAGCAGTACTTC.

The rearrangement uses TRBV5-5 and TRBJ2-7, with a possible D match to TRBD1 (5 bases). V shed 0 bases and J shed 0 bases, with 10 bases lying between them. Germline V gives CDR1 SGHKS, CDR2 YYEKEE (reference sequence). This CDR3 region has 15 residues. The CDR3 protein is CASSLGNTGSYEQYF. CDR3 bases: TGTGCCAGCAGCTTGGGCAATACAGGCTCCTACGAGCAGTACTTC. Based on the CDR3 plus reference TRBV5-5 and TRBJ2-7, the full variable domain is DAGVTQSPTHLIKTRGQQVTLRCSPISGHKSVSWYQQVLGQGPQFIFQYYEKEERGRGNFPDRFSARQFPNYSSELNVNALLLGDSALYLCASSLGNTGSYEQYFGPGTRLTVT.

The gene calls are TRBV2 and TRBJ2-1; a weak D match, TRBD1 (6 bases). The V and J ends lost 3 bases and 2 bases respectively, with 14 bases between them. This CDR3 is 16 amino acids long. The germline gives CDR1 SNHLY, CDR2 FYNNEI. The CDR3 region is CASSEYRGSPYNEQFF. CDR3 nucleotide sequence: TGTGCCAGCAGTGAGTATAGGGGGAGTCCCTACAATGAGCAGTTCTTC.

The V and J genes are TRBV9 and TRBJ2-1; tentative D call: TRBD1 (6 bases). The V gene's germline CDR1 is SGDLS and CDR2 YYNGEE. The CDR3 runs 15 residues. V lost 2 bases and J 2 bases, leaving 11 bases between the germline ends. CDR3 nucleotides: TGTGCCAGCAGCGTTCAGGGGTCTACCTACAATGAGCAGTTCTTC. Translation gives CASSVQGSTYNEQFF.

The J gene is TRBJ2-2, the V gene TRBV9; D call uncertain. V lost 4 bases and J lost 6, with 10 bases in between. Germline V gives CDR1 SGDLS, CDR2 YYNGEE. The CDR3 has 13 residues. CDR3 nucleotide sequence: TGTGCCAGCAGCCCTGGTAATGCCGGGGAGCTGTTTTTT. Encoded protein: CASSPGNAGELFF.

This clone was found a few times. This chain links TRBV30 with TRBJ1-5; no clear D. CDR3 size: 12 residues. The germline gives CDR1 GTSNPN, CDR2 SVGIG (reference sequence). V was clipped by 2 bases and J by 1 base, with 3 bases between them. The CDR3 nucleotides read TGTGCCTGGAGTTTAAGCAATCAGCCCCAGCATTTT. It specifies CAWSLSNQPQHF. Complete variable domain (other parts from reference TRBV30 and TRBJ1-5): SQTIHQWPATLVQPVGSPLSLECTVEGTSNPNLYWYRQAAGRGLQLLFYSVGIGQISSEVPQNLSASRPQDRQFILSSKKLLLSDSGFYLCAWSLSNQPQHFGDGTRLSIL.

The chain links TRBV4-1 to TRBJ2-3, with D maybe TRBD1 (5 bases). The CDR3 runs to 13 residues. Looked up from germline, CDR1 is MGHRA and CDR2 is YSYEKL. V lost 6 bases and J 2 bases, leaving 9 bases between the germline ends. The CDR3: CASSPQATDTQYF. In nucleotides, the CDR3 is TGCGCCAGCAGTCCACAGGCCACAGATACGCAGTATTTT.